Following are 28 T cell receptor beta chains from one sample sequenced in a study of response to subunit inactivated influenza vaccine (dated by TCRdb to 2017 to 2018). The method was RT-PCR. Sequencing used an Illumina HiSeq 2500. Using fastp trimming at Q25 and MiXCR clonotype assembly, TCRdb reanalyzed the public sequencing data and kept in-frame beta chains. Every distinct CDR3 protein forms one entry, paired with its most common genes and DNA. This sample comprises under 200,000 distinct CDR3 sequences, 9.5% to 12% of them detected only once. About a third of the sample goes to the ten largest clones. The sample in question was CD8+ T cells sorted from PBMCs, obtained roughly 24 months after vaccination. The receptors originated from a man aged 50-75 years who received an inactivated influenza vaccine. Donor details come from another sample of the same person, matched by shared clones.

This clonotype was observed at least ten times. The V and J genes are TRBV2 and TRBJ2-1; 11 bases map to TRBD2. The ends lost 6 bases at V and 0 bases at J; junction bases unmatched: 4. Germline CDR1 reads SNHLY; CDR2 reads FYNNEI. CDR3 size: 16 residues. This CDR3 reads CASRGTSGTSYNEQFF. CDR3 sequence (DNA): TGTGCCAGCAGGGGGACTAGCGGAACCTCCTACAATGAGCAGTTCTTC.

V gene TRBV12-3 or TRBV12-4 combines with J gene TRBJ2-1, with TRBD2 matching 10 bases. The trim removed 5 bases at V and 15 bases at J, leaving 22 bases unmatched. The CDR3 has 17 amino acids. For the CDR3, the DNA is TGTGCCAGCAGTCCGTTTCATACGGGACTAGCGACCCTAAGCATGTTCTTC. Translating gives CASSPFHTGLATLSMFF.

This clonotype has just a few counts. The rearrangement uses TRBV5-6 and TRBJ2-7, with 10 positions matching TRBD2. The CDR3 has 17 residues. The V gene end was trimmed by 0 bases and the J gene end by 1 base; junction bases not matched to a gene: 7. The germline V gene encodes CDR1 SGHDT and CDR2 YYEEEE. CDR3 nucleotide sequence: TGTGCCAGCAGCTTGGGTGCAGCGGGAGGGCTGTCCTACGAGCAGTACTTC. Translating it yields CASSLGAAGGLSYEQYF.

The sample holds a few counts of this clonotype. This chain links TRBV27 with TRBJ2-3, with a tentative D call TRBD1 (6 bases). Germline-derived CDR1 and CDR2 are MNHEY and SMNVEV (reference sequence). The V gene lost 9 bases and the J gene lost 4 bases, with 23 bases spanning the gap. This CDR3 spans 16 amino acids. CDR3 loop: CASGTRGIGFSDTQYF. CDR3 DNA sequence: TGTGCCAGTGGGACGAGGGGGATCGGTTTCTCAGATACGCAGTATTTT.

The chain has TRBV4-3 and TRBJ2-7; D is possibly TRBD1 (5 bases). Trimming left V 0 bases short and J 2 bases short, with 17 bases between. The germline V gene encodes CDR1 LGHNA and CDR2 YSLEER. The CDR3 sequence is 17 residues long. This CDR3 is CASSQELGRDLTYEQYF. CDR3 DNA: TGCGCCAGCAGCCAAGAATTGGGCAGGGATTTGACCTACGAGCAGTACTTC.

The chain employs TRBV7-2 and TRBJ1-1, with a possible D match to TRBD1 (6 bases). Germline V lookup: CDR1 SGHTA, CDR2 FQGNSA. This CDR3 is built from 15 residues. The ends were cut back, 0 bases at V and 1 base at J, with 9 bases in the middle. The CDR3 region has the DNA TGTGCCAGCAGCTTAGCCTGGGGGCAGAACACTGAAGCTTTCTTT. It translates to CASSLAWGQNTEAFF. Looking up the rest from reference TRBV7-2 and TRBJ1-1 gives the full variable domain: GAGVSQSPSNKVTEKGKDVELRCDPISGHTALYWYRQSLGQGLEFLIYFQGNSAPDKSGLPSDRFSAERTGGSVSTLTIQRTQQEDSAVYLCASSLAWGQNTEAFFGQGTRLTVV.

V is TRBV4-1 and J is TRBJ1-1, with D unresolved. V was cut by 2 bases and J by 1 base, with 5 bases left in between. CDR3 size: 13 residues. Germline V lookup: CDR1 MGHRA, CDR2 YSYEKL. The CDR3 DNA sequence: TGCGCCAGCAGCCAACACGGGAACACTGAAGCTTTCTTT. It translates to CASSQHGNTEAFF.

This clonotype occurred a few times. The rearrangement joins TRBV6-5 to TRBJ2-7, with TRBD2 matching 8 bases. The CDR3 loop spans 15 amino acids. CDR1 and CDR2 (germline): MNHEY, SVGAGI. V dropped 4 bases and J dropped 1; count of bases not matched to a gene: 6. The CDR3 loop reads CASSLISSGSYEQYF. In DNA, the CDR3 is TGTGCCAGCAGTTTAATATCTAGCGGGTCCTACGAGCAGTACTTC.

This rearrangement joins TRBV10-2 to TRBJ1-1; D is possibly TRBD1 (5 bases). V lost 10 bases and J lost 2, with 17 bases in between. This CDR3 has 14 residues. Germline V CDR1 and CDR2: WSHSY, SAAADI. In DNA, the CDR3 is TGCGCCACCCAGGGATTGGGTTCTAACACTGAAGCTTTCTTT. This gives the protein CATQGLGSNTEAFF.

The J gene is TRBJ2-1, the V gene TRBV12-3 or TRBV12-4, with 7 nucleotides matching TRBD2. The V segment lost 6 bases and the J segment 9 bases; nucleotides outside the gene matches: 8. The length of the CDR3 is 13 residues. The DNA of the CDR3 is TGTGCCAGCAGCCAGGCTTGGGGGGGTGAGCAGTTCTTC. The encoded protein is CASSQAWGGEQFF.

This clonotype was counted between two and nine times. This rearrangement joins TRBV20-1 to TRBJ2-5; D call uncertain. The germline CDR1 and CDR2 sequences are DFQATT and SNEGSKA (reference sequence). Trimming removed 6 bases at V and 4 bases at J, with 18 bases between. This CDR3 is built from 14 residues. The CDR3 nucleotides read TGCAGTGCCCCCCCCCCACCTAAACGAGAGACCCAGTACTTC. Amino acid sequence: CSAPPPPKRETQYF.

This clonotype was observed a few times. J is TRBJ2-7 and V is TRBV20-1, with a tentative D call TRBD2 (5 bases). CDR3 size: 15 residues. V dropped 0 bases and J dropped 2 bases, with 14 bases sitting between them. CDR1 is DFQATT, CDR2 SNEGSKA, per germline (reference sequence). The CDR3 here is CSARDLEGKTYEQYF. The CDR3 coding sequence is TGCAGTGCTAGAGATCTCGAGGGAAAGACCTACGAGCAGTACTTC.

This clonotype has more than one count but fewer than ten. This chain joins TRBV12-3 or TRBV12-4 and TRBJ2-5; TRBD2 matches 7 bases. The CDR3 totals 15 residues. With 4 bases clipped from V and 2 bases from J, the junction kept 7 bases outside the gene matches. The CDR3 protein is CASSSHRTRQETQYF. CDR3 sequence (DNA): TGTGCCAGCAGTTCGCACCGGACTAGGCAAGAGACCCAGTACTTC.

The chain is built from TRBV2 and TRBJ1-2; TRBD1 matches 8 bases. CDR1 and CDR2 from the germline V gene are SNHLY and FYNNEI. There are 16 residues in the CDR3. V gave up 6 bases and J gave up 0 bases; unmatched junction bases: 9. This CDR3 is CASRARQGIANYGYTF. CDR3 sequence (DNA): TGTGCCAGCAGAGCGAGACAGGGGATTGCTAACTATGGCTACACCTTC.

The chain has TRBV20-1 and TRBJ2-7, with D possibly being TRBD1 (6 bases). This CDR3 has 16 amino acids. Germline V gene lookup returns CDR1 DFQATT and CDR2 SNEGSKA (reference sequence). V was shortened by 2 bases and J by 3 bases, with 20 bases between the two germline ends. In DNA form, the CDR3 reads TGCAGTGCTAGACGCTCCCGGGACACCACATTCTACGAGCAGTACTTC. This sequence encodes CSARRSRDTTFYEQYF.

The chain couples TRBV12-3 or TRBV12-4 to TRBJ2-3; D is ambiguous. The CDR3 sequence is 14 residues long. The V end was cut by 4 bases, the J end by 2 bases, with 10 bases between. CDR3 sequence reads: CASSSPELTDTQYF. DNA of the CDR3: TGTGCCAGCAGTTCCCCCGAGCTCACAGATACGCAGTATTTT.

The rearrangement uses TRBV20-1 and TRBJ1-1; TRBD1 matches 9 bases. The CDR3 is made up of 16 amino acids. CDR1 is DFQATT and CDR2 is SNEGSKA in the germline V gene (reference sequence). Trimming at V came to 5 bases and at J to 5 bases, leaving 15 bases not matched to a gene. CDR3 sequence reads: CSARPLNRGRGTEAFF. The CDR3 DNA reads TGCAGTGCTCGACCCTTAAACAGGGGGCGCGGGACTGAAGCTTTCTTT.

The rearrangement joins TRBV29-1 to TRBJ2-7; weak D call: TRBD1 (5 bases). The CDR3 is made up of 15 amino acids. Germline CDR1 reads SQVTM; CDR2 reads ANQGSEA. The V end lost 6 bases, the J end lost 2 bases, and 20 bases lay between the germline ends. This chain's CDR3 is CSVHESRQSPYEQYF. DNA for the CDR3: TGCAGCGTGCACGAGTCCCGACAGTCGCCCTACGAGCAGTACTTC.

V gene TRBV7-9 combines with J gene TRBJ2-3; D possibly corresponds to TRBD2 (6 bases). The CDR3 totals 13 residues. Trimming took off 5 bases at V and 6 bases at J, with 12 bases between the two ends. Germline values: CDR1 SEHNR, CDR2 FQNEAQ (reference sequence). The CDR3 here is CASSAPLADTQYF. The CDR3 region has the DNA TGTGCCAGCAGCGCCCCACTAGCCGATACGCAGTATTTT.

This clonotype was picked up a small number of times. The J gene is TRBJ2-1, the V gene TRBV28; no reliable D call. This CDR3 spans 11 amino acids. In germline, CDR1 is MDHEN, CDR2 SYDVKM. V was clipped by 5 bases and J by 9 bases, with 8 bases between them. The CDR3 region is CASSRVSEQFF. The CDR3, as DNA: TGTGCCAGCAGTAGGGTCAGTGAGCAGTTCTTC.

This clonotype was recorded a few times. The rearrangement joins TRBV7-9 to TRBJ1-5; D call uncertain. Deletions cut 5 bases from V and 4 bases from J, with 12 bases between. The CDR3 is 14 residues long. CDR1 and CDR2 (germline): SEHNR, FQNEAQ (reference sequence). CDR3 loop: CASSPPGENQPQHF. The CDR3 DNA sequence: TGTGCCAGCAGCCCCCCCGGTGAGAATCAGCCCCAGCATTTT.

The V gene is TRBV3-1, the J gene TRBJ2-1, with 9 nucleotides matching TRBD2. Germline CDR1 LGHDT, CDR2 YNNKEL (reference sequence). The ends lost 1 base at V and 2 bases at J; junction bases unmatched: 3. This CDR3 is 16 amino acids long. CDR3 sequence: CASSQATSGPYNEQFF. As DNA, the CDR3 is TGTGCCAGCAGCCAAGCTACTAGCGGGCCCTACAATGAGCAGTTCTTC.

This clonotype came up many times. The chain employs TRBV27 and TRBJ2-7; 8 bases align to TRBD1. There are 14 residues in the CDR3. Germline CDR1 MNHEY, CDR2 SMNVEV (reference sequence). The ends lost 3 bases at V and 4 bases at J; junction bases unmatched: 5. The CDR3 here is CASSLDRAKYEQYF. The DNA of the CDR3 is TGTGCCAGCAGTTTGGACAGGGCAAAGTACGAGCAGTACTTC.

The CDR3 is CASSQDRAGANSGELFF. The CDR3 coding sequence is TGCGCCAGCAGCCAAGATCGGGCGGGGGCGAATTCGGGGGAGCTGTTTTTT. This chain connects TRBV4-3 to TRBJ2-2, with a weak D call TRBD2 (7 bases). V was cut by 0 bases and J by 8 bases, with 19 bases left in between. From germline, CDR1 is LGHNA and CDR2 YSLEER. This CDR3 spans 17 amino acids.

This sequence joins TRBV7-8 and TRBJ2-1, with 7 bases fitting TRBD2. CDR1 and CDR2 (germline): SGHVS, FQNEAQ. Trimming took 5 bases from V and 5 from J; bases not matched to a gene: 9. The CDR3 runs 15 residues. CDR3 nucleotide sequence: TGTGCCAGCAGCCCGACTAGCAACGCTGACAATGAGCAGTTCTTC. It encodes CASSPTSNADNEQFF.

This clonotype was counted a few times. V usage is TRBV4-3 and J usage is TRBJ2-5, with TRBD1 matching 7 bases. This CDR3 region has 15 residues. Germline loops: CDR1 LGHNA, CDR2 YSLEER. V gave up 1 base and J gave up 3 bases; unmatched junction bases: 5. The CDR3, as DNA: TGCGCCAGCAGCCAAGCGACAGGGTACGAAGAGACCCAGTACTTC. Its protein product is CASSQATGYEETQYF.

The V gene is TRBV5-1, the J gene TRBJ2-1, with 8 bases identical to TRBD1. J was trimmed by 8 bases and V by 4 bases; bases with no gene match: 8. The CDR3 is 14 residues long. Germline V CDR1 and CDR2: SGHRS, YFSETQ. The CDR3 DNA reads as TGCGCCAGCAGCGACGGGACAGGCACCTATGAGCAGTTCTTC. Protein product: CASSDGTGTYEQFF.

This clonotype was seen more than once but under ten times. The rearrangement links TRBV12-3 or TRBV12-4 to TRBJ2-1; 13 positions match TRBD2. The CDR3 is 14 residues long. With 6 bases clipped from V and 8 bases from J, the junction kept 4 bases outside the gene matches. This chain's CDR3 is CASRTSGRIHEQFF. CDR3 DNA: TGTGCCAGCAGGACTAGCGGGAGGATCCATGAGCAGTTCTTC.